This is a list of T cell receptor beta chains from one sample in a study of blood T cell repertoires in COVID-19. Profiled with immunoSEQ multiplex PCR; TCRdb holds only in-frame clones, not every one. The sample lists over 300,000 clones; approximately 88% were seen once. The sequenced sample consisted of PBMCs or T cells enriched from blood (not recorded which). The receptors here all came from a woman aged 30 to 39 with acute COVID-19. CDR3s include the opening cysteine and the closing phenylalanine or tryptophan. A D gene is named only where the DNA matches it firmly. The size entry is marked missing in some rows and otherwise reads once, few, many or a size class.

clone size,V gene,J gene,D gene,CDR3 protein,CDR3 DNA
NA,TRBV3-1/TRBV3-2,TRBJ2-5,NA,CASSLHRAAEGARTQYF,TGTGCCAGCAGCCTACATAGGGCAGCAGAAGGGGCAAGGACCCAGTACTTC
NA,TRBV30,TRBJ2-7,TRBD2,CAWSKGERGAVSSYEQYF,TGTGCCTGGAGTAAAGGAGAGCGGGGGGCCGTCAGCTCCTACGAGCAGTACTTC
NA,TRBV7-2,TRBJ1-2,NA,CASSPAGGYNYGYTF,TGTGCCAGCAGCCCAGCGGGGGGGTATAACTATGGCTACACCTTC
NA,TRBV4-2,TRBJ1-2,TRBD1,CASSQVGGQGNVGYTF,TGTGCCAGCAGCCAAGTAGGGGGACAGGGAAATGTGGGCTACACCTTC
NA,TRBV4-3,TRBJ1-1,TRBD1,CASSLGTGGSNTEAFF,TGCGCCAGCAGCCTCGGGACAGGGGGCTCGAACACTGAAGCTTTCTTT
once,TRBV7-2,TRBJ1-2,TRBD1,CASSLVGGAQGYYGYTF,TGTGCCAGCAGCTTAGTAGGGGGCGCACAGGGGTACTATGGCTACACCTTC
NA,TRBV7-2,TRBJ2-2,NA,CASSLTGTLNTGELFF,TGTGCCAGCAGCTTAACCGGGACTCTAAACACCGGGGAGCTGTTTTTT
few,TRBV11-3,TRBJ2-7,TRBD1,CASSPDRENEQYF,TGTGCCAGCAGCCCGGACAGGGAAAACGAGCAGTACTTC
few,TRBV30,TRBJ1-3,NA,CAWSRTGSSGNTIYF,TGTGCCTGGAGTCGCACAGGGAGCTCTGGAAACACCATATATTTT
once,TRBV5-1,TRBJ2-7,TRBD2,CASTRGSGGAHEQYF,TGCGCCAGCACTCGGGGCAGCGGGGGGGCCCACGAGCAGTACTTC
NA,TRBV5-1,TRBJ1-2,NA,CASSPGPPAGYGYTF,TGCGCCAGCAGCCCCGGTCCCCCGGCGGGGTATGGCTACACCTTC
NA,TRBV10-1,TRBJ1-3,NA,CASLDSYSGNTIYF,TGCGCCAGCCTAGACAGTTACTCTGGAAACACCATATATTTT
NA,TRBV5-6,TRBJ1-1,NA,CASSSPSQGTEAFF,TGTGCCAGCAGCTCACCTTCGCAGGGGACTGAAGCTTTCTTT
NA,TRBV5-5,TRBJ1-5,NA,CASSVDRYNQPQHF,TGTGCCAGCAGCGTTGACAGATACAATCAGCCCCAGCATTTT
NA,TRBV20-1,TRBJ2-5,NA,CSARKRETQYF,TGCAGTGCTAGAAAGCGGGAGACCCAGTACTTC
NA,TRBV6-2/TRBV6-3,TRBJ2-3,NA,CASSPVGGPRTDTQYF,TGTGCCAGCAGCCCGGTGGGGGGGCCCCGCACAGATACGCAGTATTTT
few,TRBV12-2,TRBJ2-3,NA,CASRLAKAGTSGSTDTQYF,TGTGCAAGTCGCTTAGCGAAAGCCGGGACTAGCGGGAGCACAGATACGCAGTATTTT
NA,TRBV5-1,TRBJ2-7,NA,CASSLGADYEQYF,TGCGCCAGCAGCTTGGGGGCTGATTACGAGCAGTACTTC
NA,TRBV27,TRBJ2-1,NA,CASSLTVGALTYNEQFF,TGTGCCAGCAGTCTTACGGTAGGGGCCCTTACCTACAATGAGCAGTTCTTC
NA,TRBV5-1,TRBJ1-6,TRBD1,CASSLAGGQGSYNSPLHF,TGCGCCAGCAGCTTGGCCGGAGGACAGGGCTCCTATAATTCACCCCTCCACTTT
NA,TRBV6-5,TRBJ2-1,NA,CASSSSEQNNEQFF,TGTGCCAGCAGTTCATCAGAACAGAACAATGAGCAGTTCTTC
NA,TRBV7-3,TRBJ1-1,TRBD1,CASSSNRGTEAFF,TGTGCCAGCAGCTCGAACAGGGGCACTGAAGCTTTCTTT
NA,TRBV5-1,TRBJ2-5,TRBD1,CASSSGTGGRYQETQYF,TGCGCCAGCAGTTCCGGGACAGGGGGCCGGTACCAAGAGACCCAGTACTTC
once,TRBV7-9,TRBJ1-4,TRBD1,CASSLQRGQGNNEKLFF,TGTGCCAGCAGCTTACAGAGGGGACAGGGTAATAATGAAAAACTGTTTTTT
once,TRBV18,TRBJ1-5,TRBD1,CASSPGTDSNQPQHF,TGTGCCAGCTCACCGGGGACAGATAGCAATCAGCCCCAGCATTTT
few,TRBV5-1,TRBJ2-1,TRBD1,CASSLSGTGVGNEQFF,TGCGCCAGCAGCTTGAGTGGGACAGGAGTCGGCAATGAGCAGTTCTTC
NA,TRBV18,TRBJ2-1,NA,CASSPAVQRGEQFF,TGTGCCAGCTCACCGGCCGTCCAGCGAGGTGAGCAGTTCTTC
NA,TRBV19,TRBJ1-3,TRBD1,CASSLSFGTGSSGNTIYF,TGTGCCAGTAGTTTATCTTTCGGGACAGGGAGCTCTGGAAACACCATATATTTT
NA,TRBV6-1,TRBJ1-5,TRBD1,CASSESGTGRSNQPQHF,TGTGCCAGCAGTGAATCCGGGACAGGGCGGAGCAATCAGCCCCAGCATTTT
NA,TRBV3-1/TRBV3-2,TRBJ2-7,NA,CASSRFQVDEQYF,TGTGCCAGCAGCCGATTTCAGGTCGACGAGCAGTACTTC
NA,TRBV5-4,TRBJ1-1,NA,CASSLDGRAAGAFF,TGTGCCAGCAGCTTGGACGGTCGGGCGGCGGGAGCTTTCTTT
NA,TRBV7-9,TRBJ2-1,TRBD1,CASSSRDRGNEQFF,TGTGCCAGCAGCAGCCGGGACAGGGGCAATGAGCAGTTCTTC
few,TRBV3-1/TRBV3-2,TRBJ1-2,TRBD1,CASTIPGQGEENYGYTF,TGTGCCAGCACCATTCCAGGACAGGGGGAGGAGAACTATGGCTACACCTTC
once,TRBV7-9,TRBJ2-1,NA,CASSRTGRGNHSYNEQFF,TGTGCCAGCAGCCGGACAGGGAGGGGAAATCACTCCTACAATGAGCAGTTCTTC